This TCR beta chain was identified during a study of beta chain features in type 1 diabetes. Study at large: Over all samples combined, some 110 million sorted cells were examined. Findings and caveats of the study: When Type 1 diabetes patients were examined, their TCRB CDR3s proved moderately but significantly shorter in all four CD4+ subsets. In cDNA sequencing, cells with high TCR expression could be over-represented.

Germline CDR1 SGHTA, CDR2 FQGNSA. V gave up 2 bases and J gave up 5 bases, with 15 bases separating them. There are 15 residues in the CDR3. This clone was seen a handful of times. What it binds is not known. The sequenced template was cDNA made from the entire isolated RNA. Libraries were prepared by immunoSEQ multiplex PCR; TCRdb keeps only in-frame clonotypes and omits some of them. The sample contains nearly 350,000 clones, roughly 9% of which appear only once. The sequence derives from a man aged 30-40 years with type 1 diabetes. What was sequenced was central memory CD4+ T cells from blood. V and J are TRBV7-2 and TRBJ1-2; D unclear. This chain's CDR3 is CASSLSNVGFYGYTF. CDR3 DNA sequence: TGTGCCAGCAGCTTATCCAACGTAGGGTTTTATGGCTACACCTTC.